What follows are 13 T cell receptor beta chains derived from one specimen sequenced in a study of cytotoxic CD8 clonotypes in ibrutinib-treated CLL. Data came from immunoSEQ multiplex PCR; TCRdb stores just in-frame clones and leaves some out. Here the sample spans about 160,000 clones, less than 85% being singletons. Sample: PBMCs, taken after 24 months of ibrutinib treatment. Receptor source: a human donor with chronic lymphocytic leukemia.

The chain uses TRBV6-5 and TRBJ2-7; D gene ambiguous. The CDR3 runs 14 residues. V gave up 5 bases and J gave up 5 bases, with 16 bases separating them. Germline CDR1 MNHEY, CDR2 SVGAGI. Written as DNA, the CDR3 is TGTGCCAGCAGTGCCCCTCCCTCGAAACACGAGCAGTACTTC. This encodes CASSAPPSKHEQYF.

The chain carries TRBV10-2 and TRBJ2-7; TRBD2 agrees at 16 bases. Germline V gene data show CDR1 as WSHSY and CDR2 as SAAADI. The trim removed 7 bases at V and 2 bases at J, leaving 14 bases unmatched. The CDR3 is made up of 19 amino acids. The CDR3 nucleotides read TGCGCCAGCATCCAGGGACTAGCGGGAGGGGAGAGCGGGGCCTACGAGCAGTACTTC. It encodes CASIQGLAGGESGAYEQYF.

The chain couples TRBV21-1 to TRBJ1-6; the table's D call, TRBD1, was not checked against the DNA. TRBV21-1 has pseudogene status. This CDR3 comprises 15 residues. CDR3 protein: CASSKGDRGYSPLHF. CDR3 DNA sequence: TGTGCCAGCAGCAAAGGAGACAGGGGGTACTCACCCCTCCACTTT.

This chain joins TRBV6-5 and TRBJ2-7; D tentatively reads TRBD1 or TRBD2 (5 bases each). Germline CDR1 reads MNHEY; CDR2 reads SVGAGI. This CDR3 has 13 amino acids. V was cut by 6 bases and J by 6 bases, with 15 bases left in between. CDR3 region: CASRGTGLGEQYF. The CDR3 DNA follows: TGTGCCAGCAGGGGGACCGGCCTGGGCGAGCAGTACTTC.

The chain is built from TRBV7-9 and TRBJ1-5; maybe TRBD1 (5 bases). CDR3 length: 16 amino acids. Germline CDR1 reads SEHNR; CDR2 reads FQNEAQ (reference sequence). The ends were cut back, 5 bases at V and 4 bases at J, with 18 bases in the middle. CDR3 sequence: CASSPAGGFSNQPQHF. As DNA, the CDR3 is TGTGCCAGCAGCCCCGCGGGGGGGTTTAGTAATCAGCCCCAGCATTTT. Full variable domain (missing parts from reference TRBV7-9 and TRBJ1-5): DTGVSQNPRHKITKRGQNVTFRCDPISEHNRLYWYRQTLGQGPEFLTYFQNEAQLEKSRLLSDRFSAERPKGSFSTLEIQRTEQGDSAMYLCASSPAGGFSNQPQHFGDGTRLSIL.

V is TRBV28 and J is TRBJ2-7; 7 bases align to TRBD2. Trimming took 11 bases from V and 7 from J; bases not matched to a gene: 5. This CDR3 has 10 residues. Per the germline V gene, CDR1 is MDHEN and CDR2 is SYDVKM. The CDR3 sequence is CAAGVREQYF. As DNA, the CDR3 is TGTGCCGCGGGGGTTAGGGAGCAGTACTTC.

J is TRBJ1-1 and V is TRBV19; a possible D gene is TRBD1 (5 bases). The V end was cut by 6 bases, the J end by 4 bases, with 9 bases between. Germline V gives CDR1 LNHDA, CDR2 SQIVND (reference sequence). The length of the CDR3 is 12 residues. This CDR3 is CASSRGVTEAFF. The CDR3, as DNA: TGTGCCAGTAGCCGGGGGGTCACTGAAGCTTTCTTT.

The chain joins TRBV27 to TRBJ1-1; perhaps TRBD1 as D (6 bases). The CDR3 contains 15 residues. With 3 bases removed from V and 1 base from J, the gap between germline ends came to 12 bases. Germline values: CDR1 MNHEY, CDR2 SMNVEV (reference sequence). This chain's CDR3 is CASSLRQAKNTEAFF. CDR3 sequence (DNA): TGTGCCAGCAGTTTGAGACAGGCGAAGAACACTGAAGCTTTCTTT.

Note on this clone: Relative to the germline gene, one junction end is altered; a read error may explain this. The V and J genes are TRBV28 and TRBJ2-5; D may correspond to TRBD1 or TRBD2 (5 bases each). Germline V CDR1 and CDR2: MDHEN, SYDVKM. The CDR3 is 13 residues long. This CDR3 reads CASRPGTQEAQYF. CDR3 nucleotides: TGTGCCAGCAGACCAGGGACCCAAGAGGCCCAGTACTTC.

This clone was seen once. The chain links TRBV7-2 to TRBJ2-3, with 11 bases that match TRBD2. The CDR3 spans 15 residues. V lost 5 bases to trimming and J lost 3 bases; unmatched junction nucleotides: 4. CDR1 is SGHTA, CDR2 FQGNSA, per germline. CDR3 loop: CASSRTSGPTDTQYF. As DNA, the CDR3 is TGTGCCAGCAGCAGGACTAGCGGGCCTACAGATACGCAGTATTTT.

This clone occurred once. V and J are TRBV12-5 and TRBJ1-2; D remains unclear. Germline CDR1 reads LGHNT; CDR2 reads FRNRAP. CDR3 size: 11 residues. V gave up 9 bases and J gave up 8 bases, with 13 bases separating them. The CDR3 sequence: CASAIGNGYTF. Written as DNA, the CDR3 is TGTGCTAGCGCTATTGGGAACGGCTACACCTTC.

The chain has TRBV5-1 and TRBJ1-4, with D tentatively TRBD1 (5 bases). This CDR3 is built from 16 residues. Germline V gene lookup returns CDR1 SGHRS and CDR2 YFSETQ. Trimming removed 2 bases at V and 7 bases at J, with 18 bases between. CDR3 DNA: TGCGCCAGCAGCTTACAACCCGGGGGTTCGGGTGAAAAACTGTTTTTT. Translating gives CASSLQPGGSGEKLFF.

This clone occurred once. Written as DNA, the CDR3 is TGTGCCAGCGTTTCTGCCGAGTTTGTGGGGAAACTGTTTTTT. Protein sequence: CASVSAEFVGKLFF. The V and J genes are TRBV28 and TRBJ1-4; the D is unclear. Trimming removed 8 bases at V and 11 bases at J, with 21 bases between. This CDR3 is built from 14 residues. Germline CDR1 MDHEN, CDR2 SYDVKM. Drawing the rest from reference TRBV28 and TRBJ1-4, the complete variable domain is DVKVTQSSRYLVKRTGEKVFLECVQDMDHENMFWYRQDPGLGLRLIYFSYDVKMKEKGDIPEGYSVSREKKERFSLILESASTNQTSMYLCASVSAEFVGKLFFGSGTQLSVL.